The present T cell receptor (beta chain) was sequenced within a study of OX40 agonist ivuxolimab in advanced cancers. Whole-study context: Patients were dosed intravenously with ivuxolimab at 0.01 to 10 mg/kg every 2 weeks. Partial responses, seen in three patients, involved one hepatocellular carcinoma and two cutaneous melanomas.

Clones were sequenced by immunoSEQ multiplex PCR, and TCRdb holds only the in-frame ones, with some missing. The sample shows around 150,000 clones, 85% to 95% of them seen only once. The sample was CD4+ or CD8+ T cells sorted from blood, taken in a trial of the OX40 agonist ivuxolimab. The receptor was derived from an adult with an advanced solid tumor such as melanoma, head and neck, liver or kidney cancer.

The CDR3 loop reads CASSWTGGSNQPQHF. DNA for the CDR3: TGTGCCAGCAGCTGGACAGGGGGCTCCAATCAGCCCCAGCATTTT. V usage is TRBV7-3 and J usage is TRBJ1-5, with 11 nucleotides matching TRBD1. Unmatched junction bases numbered 2, after V lost 4 bases and J lost 3 bases. The CDR3 has 15 amino acids. CDR1 and CDR2 (germline): SGHTA, FQGTGA.